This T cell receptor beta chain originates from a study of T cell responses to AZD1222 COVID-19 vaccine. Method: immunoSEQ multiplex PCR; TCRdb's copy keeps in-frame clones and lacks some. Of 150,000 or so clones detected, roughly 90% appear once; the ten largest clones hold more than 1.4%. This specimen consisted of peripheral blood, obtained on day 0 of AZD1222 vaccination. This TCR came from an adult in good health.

CDR3 nucleotide sequence: TGTGCCAGCACCCGGAGAGTTTTTAATGAGCAGTTCTTC. This encodes CASTRRVFNEQFF. The rearrangement uses TRBV28 and TRBJ2-1; no clear D gene. The CDR3 is made up of 13 amino acids. The germline CDR1 and CDR2 sequences are MDHEN and SYDVKM. V was pared by 7 bases and J by 7 bases, with 14 bases between. The full variable domain, with the rest looked up from reference TRBV28 and TRBJ2-1, is DVKVTQSSRYLVKRTGEKVFLECVQDMDHENMFWYRQDPGLGLRLIYFSYDVKMKEKGDIPEGYSVSREKKERFSLILESASTNQTSMYLCASTRRVFNEQFFGPGTRLTVL.